This T cell receptor (beta chain) is drawn from a study of OX40 agonist ivuxolimab in advanced cancers. The repertoire was sequenced with immunoSEQ multiplex PCR; TCRdb's copy has only in-frame clones and lacks some. The sample consists of around 77,000 clones, around 90% of them appearing once. This CDR3 has 16 residues. V lost 7 bases to trimming and J lost 8 bases; unmatched junction nucleotides: 15. The germline V gene has CDR1 SGHTA and CDR2 FQGTGA. This receptor was identified in an adult with an advanced solid tumor such as melanoma, head and neck, liver or kidney cancer. Material: CD4+ or CD8+ T cells sorted from blood, obtained in a trial of the OX40 agonist ivuxolimab. The V call is TRBV7-3, the J call TRBJ2-1; TRBD2 aligns across 9 bases. The CDR3 protein is CASNLGLAGPDDEQFF. DNA for the CDR3: TGTGCCAGCAACCTGGGGCTAGCGGGGCCAGACGATGAGCAGTTCTTC.